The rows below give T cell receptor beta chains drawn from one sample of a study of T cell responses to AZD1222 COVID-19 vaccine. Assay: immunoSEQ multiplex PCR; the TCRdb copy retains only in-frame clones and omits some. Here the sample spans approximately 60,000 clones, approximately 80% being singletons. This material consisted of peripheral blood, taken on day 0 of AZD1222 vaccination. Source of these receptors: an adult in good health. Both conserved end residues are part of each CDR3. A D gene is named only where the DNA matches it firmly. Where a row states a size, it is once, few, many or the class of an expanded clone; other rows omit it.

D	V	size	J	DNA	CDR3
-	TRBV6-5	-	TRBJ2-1	TGTGCCAGCAGTTACTCGGGGCACAACAATGAGCAGTTCTTC	CASSYSGHNNEQFF
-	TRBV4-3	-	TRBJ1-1	TGCGCCAGCAGCCAATACTTTCTGTCTGAAGCTTTCTTT	CASSQYFLSEAFF
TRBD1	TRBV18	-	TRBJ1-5	TGTGCCAGCTCACAGGACAGGCGGCTTCAGCCCCAGCATTTT	CASSQDRRLQPQHF
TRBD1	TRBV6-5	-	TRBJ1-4	TGTGCCAGCAGACGATTCCAGGGGGTTAGTGAAAAACTGTTTTTT	CASRRFQGVSEKLFF
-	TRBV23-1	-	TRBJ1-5	TGCGCCAGCACCCAACTTTATAGCAATCAGCCCCAGCATTTT	CASTQLYSNQPQHF
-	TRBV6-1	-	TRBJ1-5	TGTGCCAGCAGTGGGGCCAGGGAGGGCGGACAGCCCCAGCATTTT	CASSGAREGGQPQHF
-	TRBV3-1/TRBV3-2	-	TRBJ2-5	TGTGCCAGCAGCCAAGATTGTACGCAGACCCAGTACTTC	CASSQDCTQTQYF
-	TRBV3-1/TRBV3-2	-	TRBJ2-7	TGTGCCAGCAGCCAAGATTCCGGGGCCCGCGGGCACGAGCAGTACTTC	CASSQDSGARGHEQYF
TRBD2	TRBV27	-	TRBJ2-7	TGTGCCAGCAGTCCCGGGACTACCCCCTACGAGCAGTACTTC	CASSPGTTPYEQYF
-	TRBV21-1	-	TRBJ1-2	TGTGCCAGCCTGTGGGGCGCTGGCTATGGCTACACCTTC	CASLWGAGYGYTF
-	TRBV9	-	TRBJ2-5	TGTGCCAGCAGCGTAGTCGGGGGCACGGGAGAGACCCAGTACTTC	CASSVVGGTGETQYF
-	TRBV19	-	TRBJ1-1	TGTGCCAGTAGTATAGGGGGTAGCGGGACGAACACTGAAGCTTTCTTT	CASSIGGSGTNTEAFF
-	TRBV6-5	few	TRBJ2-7	TGTGCCAGCAGTCCCTTAGCGCGGCACTACGAGCAGTACTTC	CASSPLARHYEQYF
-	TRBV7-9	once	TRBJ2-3	TGTGCCAGCAGCCACACCCGACAGAGCACAGATACGCAGTATTTT	CASSHTRQSTDTQYF
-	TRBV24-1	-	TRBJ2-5	TGTGCCACCAGTGATAAGGGTGTGTGGGAGACCCAGTACTTC	CATSDKGVWETQYF
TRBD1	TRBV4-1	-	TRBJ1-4	TGCGCCAGCAGGTCAACAGGGGATGGTAATGAAAAACTGTTTTTT	CASRSTGDGNEKLFF
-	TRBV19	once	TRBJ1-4	TGTGCCAGTAGTGGGTCGGAGGCGGCGAATGAAAAACTGTTTTTT	CASSGSEAANEKLFF
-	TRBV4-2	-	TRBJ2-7	TGTGCCAGCAGCCAAGAAAGCGCGCGCGCCTACGAGCAGTACTTC	CASSQESARAYEQYF
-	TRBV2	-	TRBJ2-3	TGTGCCAGCAGACTGAACGGGGGCCCCTTGAGCACAGATACGCAGTATTTT	CASRLNGGPLSTDTQYF
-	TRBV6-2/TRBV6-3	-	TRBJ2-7	TGTGCCAGCAGTTACTTCGACGAGCAGTACTTC	CASSYFDEQYF
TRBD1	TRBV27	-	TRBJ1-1	TGTGCCAGCAGTATATACAGGGGCACTGAAGCTTTCTTT	CASSIYRGTEAFF
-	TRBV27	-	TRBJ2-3	TGTGCCAGCAGTCCCCTAAGAAGAGATACGCAGTATTTT	CASSPLRRDTQYF
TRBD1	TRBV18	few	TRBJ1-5	TGTGCCAGCTCACCAGGGACAGGGAGTCAGCCCCAGCATTTT	CASSPGTGSQPQHF
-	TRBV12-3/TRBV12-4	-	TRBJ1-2	TGTGCCAGCCAGGGGTGGAACTATGGCTACACCTTC	CASQGWNYGYTF
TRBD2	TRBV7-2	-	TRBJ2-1	TGTGCCAGCAGCTTAGAACCTAGCGGGGGGGCGGTTCACAATGAGCAGTTCTTC	CASSLEPSGGAVHNEQFF
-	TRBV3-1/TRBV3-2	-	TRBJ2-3	TGTGCCAGCAGCCTGTCCACACCAATCACAGATACGCAGTATTTT	CASSLSTPITDTQYF
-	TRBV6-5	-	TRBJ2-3	TGTGCCGTCTCTAGCACAGATACGCAGTATTTT	CAVSSTDTQYF
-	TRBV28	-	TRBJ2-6	TGTGCCAGCAGAAAGAGCTCTGGGGCCAACGTCCTGACTTTC	CASRKSSGANVLTF
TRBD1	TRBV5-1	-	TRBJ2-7	TGCGCCAGCAGCCCCGGACAGGGGCTATCCTACGAGCAGTACTTC	CASSPGQGLSYEQYF
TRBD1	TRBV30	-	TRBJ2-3	TGTGCCTGGAGTGTACGACAGGGAAGGGGGACAGATACGCAGTATTTT	CAWSVRQGRGTDTQYF
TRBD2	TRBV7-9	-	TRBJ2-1	TGTGCCAGCAGCTTTGAAGAGGGACTACAGTACAATGAGCAGTTCTTC	CASSFEEGLQYNEQFF
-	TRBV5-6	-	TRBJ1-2	TGTGCCAGCAGTTCCACCTCCTATGGCTACACCTTC	CASSSTSYGYTF
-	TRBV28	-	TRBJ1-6	TGTGCCAGCAGTTTAGGGCTCCTTAATTCACCCCTCCACTTT	CASSLGLLNSPLHF
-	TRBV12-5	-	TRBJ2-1	TGTGCTAGTGGTTTGGGGGACAATGAGCAGTTCTTC	CASGLGDNEQFF
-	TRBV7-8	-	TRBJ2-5	TGTGCCAGCAGCTTAGCTGTGGGGGGCCAAGAGACCCAGTACTTC	CASSLAVGGQETQYF
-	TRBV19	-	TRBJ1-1	TGTGCCAGTAGTATGCTTAGGAACACTGAAGCTTTCTTT	CASSMLRNTEAFF
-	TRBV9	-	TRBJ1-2	TGTGCCAGCAGGCGAAACTATGGCTACACCTTC	CASRRNYGYTF
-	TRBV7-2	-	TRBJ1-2	TGTGCCAGCAGCTTCCAGCCGACTAGGGGCTACACCTTC	CASSFQPTRGYTF
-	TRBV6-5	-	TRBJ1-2	TGTGCCAGCACCGAGGGACTTCTGCATGGCTACACCTTC	CASTEGLLHGYTF
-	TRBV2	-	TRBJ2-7	TGTGCCAGCAGTATTGACACAACCTACGAGCAGTACTTC	CASSIDTTYEQYF
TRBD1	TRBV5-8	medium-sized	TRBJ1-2	TGTGCCAGCAGCTGGGGACAGCCGTTCTATGGCTACACCTTC	CASSWGQPFYGYTF
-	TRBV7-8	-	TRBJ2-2	TGTGCCAGCAGCTTTCGTCCGAACACCGGGGAGCTGTTTTTT	CASSFRPNTGELFF
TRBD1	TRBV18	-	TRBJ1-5	TGTGCCAGCTCACTCACAGGGACAGATCAGCCCCAGCATTTT	CASSLTGTDQPQHF
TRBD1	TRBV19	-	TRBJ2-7	TGTGCCAGTAGTGCCGGGACAGGGTCCTACGAGCAGTACTTC	CASSAGTGSYEQYF
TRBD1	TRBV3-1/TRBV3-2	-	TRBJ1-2	TGTGCCAGCAGCCAAGAAGTAACAGGGGGCCCCTATGGCTACACCTTC	CASSQEVTGGPYGYTF
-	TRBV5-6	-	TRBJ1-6	TGTGCCAGCAGCTGGGGGGGGCCCTCCGGCAATTCACCCCTCCACTTT	CASSWGGPSGNSPLHF